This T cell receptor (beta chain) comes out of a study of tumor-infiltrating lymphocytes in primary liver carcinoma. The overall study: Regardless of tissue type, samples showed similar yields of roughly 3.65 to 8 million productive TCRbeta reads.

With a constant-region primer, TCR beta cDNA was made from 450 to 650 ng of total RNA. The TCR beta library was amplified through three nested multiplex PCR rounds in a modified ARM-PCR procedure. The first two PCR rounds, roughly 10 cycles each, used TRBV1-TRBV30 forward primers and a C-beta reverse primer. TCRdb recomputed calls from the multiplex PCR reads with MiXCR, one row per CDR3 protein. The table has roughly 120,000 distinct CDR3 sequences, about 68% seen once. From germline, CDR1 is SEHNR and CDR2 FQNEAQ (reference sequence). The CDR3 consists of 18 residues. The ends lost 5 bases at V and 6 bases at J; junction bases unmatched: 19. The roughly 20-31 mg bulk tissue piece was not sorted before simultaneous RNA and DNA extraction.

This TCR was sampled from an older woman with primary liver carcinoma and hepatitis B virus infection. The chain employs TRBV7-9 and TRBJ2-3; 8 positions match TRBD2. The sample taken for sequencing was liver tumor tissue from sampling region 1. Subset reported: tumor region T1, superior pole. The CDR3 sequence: CASSPSTGTRGRLDTQYF. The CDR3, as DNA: TGTGCCAGCAGCCCGAGCACCGGGACTAGGGGGAGGTTGGATACGCAGTATTTT.